What follows are 25 T cell receptor beta chains derived from one specimen sequenced in a study of T cell clones after liver transplantation. Measured with immunoSEQ multiplex PCR; TCRdb has only the in-frame clones, and not every one. This sample has 45,000 to 55,000 clones, with 84% found just once. Material: CD4+ T cells from blood, obtained before liver transplant. The origin of the receptors is a human donor who received a liver transplant.

In DNA, the CDR3 is TGTGCCAGCAGCTTCCAAGGAAATGAGCAGTTCTTC. It encodes CASSFQGNEQFF. The chain employs TRBV7-2 and TRBJ2-1; no definite D call. CDR1 SGHTA and CDR2 FQGNSA come from the germline V gene. The CDR3 has 12 residues. V lost 3 bases to trimming and J lost 7 bases, with 7 bases between them.

The chain links TRBV9 to TRBJ2-2, with a possible D match to TRBD1 (6 bases). In germline, CDR1 is SGDLS, CDR2 YYNGEE. The CDR3 runs to 15 residues. V was pared by 1 base and J by 3 bases, with 10 bases between. The CDR3 DNA reads TGTGCCAGCAGCGTATTTGGGGGCCACACCGGGGAGCTGTTTTTT. This gives the protein CASSVFGGHTGELFF.

This clone appeared once. The rearrangement links TRBV5-1 to TRBJ2-7; no definite D call. V was cut by 4 bases and J by 2 bases, with 10 bases left in between. Germline V gives CDR1 SGHRS, CDR2 YFSETQ. The CDR3 is 13 amino acids. In DNA form, the CDR3 reads TGCGCCAGCAGCACACAGATCACCTACGAGCAGTACTTC. Protein: CASSTQITYEQYF.

The chain links TRBV18 to TRBJ2-7; D remains ambiguous. With 2 bases removed from V and 7 bases from J, the gap between germline ends came to 6 bases. Germline V gene sequence: CDR1 KGHSH, CDR2 LQKENI. The length of the CDR3 is 11 residues. As DNA, the CDR3 is TGTGCCAGCTCACCAGGGGAAGAGCAGTACTTC. Protein sequence: CASSPGEEQYF.

A word on this clone: The junction does not match germline at one end; this may be a read error. The rearrangement links TRBV7-7 to TRBJ2-5; TRBD2 matches at 12 bases. Germline V gene sequence: CDR1 SSHAT, CDR2 FNYEAQ (reference sequence). The CDR3 consists of 15 residues. This CDR3 is CASSSLAGGLETQYF. CDR3 nucleotide sequence: TGTGCTAGCAGCTCCCTAGCGGGAGGGCTAGAGACCCAGTACTTC.

The rearrangement joins TRBV7-9 to TRBJ1-4; D is perhaps TRBD1 (6 bases). CDR1 SEHNR and CDR2 FQNEAQ come from the germline V gene (reference sequence). The CDR3 spans 13 residues. Between the trimmed V and J ends, which lost 5 bases and 4 bases, there was a span of 8 bases. The CDR3 DNA reads TGTGCCAGCAGCACAGGGAATAATGAAAAACTGTTTTTT. It is translated as CASSTGNNEKLFF.

The rearrangement uses TRBV25-1 and TRBJ2-1, with D uncertain. V was pared by 2 bases and J by 8 bases, with 7 bases between. Looked up from germline, CDR1 is MGHDK and CDR2 is SYGVNS. The CDR3 loop spans 12 amino acids. The CDR3 DNA reads as TGTGCCAGCAGTGAAATCCCGGATGAGCAGTTCTTC. Translation: CASSEIPDEQFF.

The genes are TRBV19 and TRBJ1-2; D may be TRBD1 (5 bases). V dropped 5 bases and J dropped 4 bases, with 14 bases sitting between them. CDR1 is LNHDA, CDR2 SQIVND, per germline (reference sequence). The CDR3 has 14 residues. The CDR3 bases are TGTGCCAGTAGTCTACGACAGAAACTCTATGGCTACACCTTC. This sequence encodes CASSLRQKLYGYTF.

This sequence joins TRBV6-5 and TRBJ2-2; D is unclear. Looked up from germline, CDR1 is MNHEY and CDR2 is SVGAGI. V gave up 5 bases and J gave up 0 bases, with 10 bases separating them. This CDR3 comprises 15 residues. The CDR3 spells CASSPVYANTGELFF. CDR3 bases: TGTGCCAGCAGTCCTGTTTACGCGAACACCGGGGAGCTGTTTTTT.

The chain combines TRBV19 with TRBJ2-7; 8 bases map to TRBD1. Germline CDR1 is LNHDA and CDR2 is SQIVND (reference sequence). The V segment lost 6 bases and the J segment 2 bases; nucleotides outside the gene matches: 0. The CDR3 has 12 amino acids. The CDR3 spells CASRDRAYEQYF. Here the CDR3 DNA reads TGTGCCAGTAGGGACAGGGCCTACGAGCAGTACTTC.

The rearrangement joins TRBV23-1 to TRBJ2-5; no clear D gene. TRBV23-1 is annotated as an ORF whose role is uncertain. Trimming took off 10 bases at V and 2 bases at J, with 8 bases between the two ends. The CDR3 has 11 residues. This CDR3 is CAKGPQETQYF. The CDR3 nucleotides read TGCGCCAAAGGGCCTCAAGAGACCCAGTACTTC.

The V gene is TRBV19, the J gene TRBJ1-6; tentatively, D is TRBD1 (5 bases). Between the trimmed V and J ends, which lost 6 bases and 7 bases, there was a span of 16 bases. The CDR3 has 15 residues. Per the germline V gene, CDR1 is LNHDA and CDR2 is SQIVND (reference sequence). The CDR3 region has the DNA TGTGCCAGTAGACGAACAGGTCTGGAAAATTCACCCCTCCACTTT. This gives the protein CASRRTGLENSPLHF.

This clone has just a few counts. The CDR3 bases are TGTGCCAGCAGGGCAAGAACGGAAGTCCAAGAGACCCAGTACTTC. This sequence encodes CASRARTEVQETQYF. The chain links TRBV25-1 to TRBJ2-5; D unclear. V lost 6 bases and J lost 1, with 15 bases in between. This CDR3 is built from 15 residues. The V gene's germline CDR1 is MGHDK and CDR2 SYGVNS.

Of note for this clone: Its ends do not fully match the called genes, so a read error is possible. The rearrangement uses TRBV5-8 and TRBJ2-2, with D perhaps matching TRBD2 (6 bases). There are 12 residues in the CDR3. Germline V lookup: CDR1 SGHTS, CDR2 YDEGEE. Here the CDR3 DNA reads TGTGCCAGCAGCTTACGGCGCGGGAAGCTGTTTTTT. It codes for CASSLRRGKLFF.

The chain joins TRBV7-3 to TRBJ2-3, with 11 bases aligning to TRBD1. From germline, CDR1 is SGHTA and CDR2 FQGTGA. V trimming: 3 bases; J trimming: 6 bases; junction bases outside the gene matches: 5. The CDR3 totals 15 residues. The CDR3 here is CASSLSGQGADTQYF. The DNA of the CDR3 is TGTGCCAGCAGCTTGTCCGGACAGGGGGCGGATACGCAGTATTTT.

The chain couples TRBV4-1 to TRBJ1-3; D gene ambiguous. This CDR3 is built from 14 residues. The germline V gene encodes CDR1 MGHRA and CDR2 YSYEKL. The V end lost 1 base, the J end lost 1 base, and 5 bases lay between the germline ends. This CDR3 reads CASSQVFSGNTIYF. In DNA, the CDR3 is TGCGCCAGCAGCCAAGTTTTTTCTGGAAACACCATATATTTT.

This chain connects TRBV28 to TRBJ1-2; possible D gene TRBD1, 6 bases. CDR3 length: 13 residues. The V and J ends lost 3 bases and 7 bases respectively, with 12 bases between them. Germline V CDR1 and CDR2: MDHEN, SYDVKM. Here the CDR3 reads CASSFLGGGGYTF. The CDR3 DNA reads as TGTGCCAGCAGTTTCCTCGGGGGCGGTGGCTACACCTTC.

V usage is TRBV30 and J usage is TRBJ2-3; D is possibly TRBD2 (5 bases). The CDR3 sequence is 14 residues long. From germline, CDR1 is GTSNPN and CDR2 SVGIG (reference sequence). V was trimmed by 2 bases and J by 6 bases, leaving 15 bases between them. CDR3 amino acids: CAWSSVRVGDTQYF. CDR3 DNA: TGTGCCTGGAGTAGTGTGAGGGTCGGGGATACGCAGTATTTT.

The V call is TRBV2, the J call TRBJ2-1; 8 nucleotides align to TRBD1. The V gene end was trimmed by 7 bases and the J gene end by 6 bases; junction bases not matched to a gene: 8. The length of the CDR3 is 14 residues. Germline CDR1 SNHLY, CDR2 FYNNEI. The CDR3 DNA sequence: TGTGCCAGCAAAGTCAGGGGGCCCCCCAATGAGCAGTTCTTC. It yields the protein CASKVRGPPNEQFF.

This CDR3 reads CASSLVGLPRGDTQYF. In DNA form, the CDR3 reads TGTGCCAGCAGCTTAGTTGGACTCCCAAGGGGAGATACGCAGTATTTT. The chain employs TRBV7-2 and TRBJ2-3; D tentatively fits TRBD1 or TRBD2 (5 bases each). The CDR3 loop spans 16 amino acids. From germline, CDR1 is SGHTA and CDR2 FQGNSA. V gave up 1 base and J gave up 5 bases, with 16 bases separating them.

This clone occurred once. The limits of the CDR3 on the DNA are not certain, so only TCRdb's listed CDR3 is given. The rearrangement uses TRBV21-1 and TRBJ1-2; TRBD1, the table's D call, was not compared with the DNA. TRBV21-1 is given as a pseudogene. The length of the CDR3 is 19 amino acids, counting both ends. The CDR3 region is CASSKAARAVAQGNYGYTF.

This clone is termed medium-sized. Other nucleotide sequences from this sample produce the same CDR3. The chain carries TRBV7-2 and TRBJ2-5, with D possibly being TRBD1 (5 bases). Trimming took off 4 bases at V and 5 bases at J, with 11 bases between the two ends. The germline gives CDR1 SGHTA, CDR2 FQGNSA. The CDR3 loop spans 13 amino acids. For the CDR3, the DNA is TGTGCCAGCAGCTCCGTTAGGGGCGAGACCCAGTACTTC. The encoded protein is CASSSVRGETQYF.

The chain links TRBV6-1 to TRBJ2-3; D not resolved. The CDR3 is 16 residues long. The V gene's germline CDR1 is MNHNS and CDR2 SASEGT. V was clipped by 1 base and J by 0 bases, with 11 bases between them. The DNA of the CDR3 is TGTGCCAGCAGTGAAGGGGTGTTAGGCAGCACAGATACGCAGTATTTT. This encodes CASSEGVLGSTDTQYF.

The CDR3 reads CASSEWGTGARETQYF. CDR3 coding DNA: TGTGCCAGCAGTGAATGGGGGACAGGGGCGAGAGAGACCCAGTACTTC. The chain links TRBV25-1 to TRBJ2-5; 10 bases agree with TRBD1. This CDR3 comprises 16 residues. The ends lost 1 base at V and 4 bases at J; junction bases unmatched: 6. Per the germline V gene, CDR1 is MGHDK and CDR2 is SYGVNS.

The chain employs TRBV28 and TRBJ2-5; 8 bases are a match to TRBD2. Looked up from germline, CDR1 is MDHEN and CDR2 is SYDVKM. CDR3 length: 14 amino acids. J lost 4 bases, V lost 5 bases, and 6 bases had no gene match. CDR3 bases: TGTGCCAGCAGTGTATCGGGAGGGGGAGAGACCCAGTACTTC. It encodes CASSVSGGGETQYF.